This T cell receptor beta chain derives from a study of cytomegalovirus exposure and HLA in healthy donors. The PCR was carried out with 60 Vbeta primers and 13 Jbeta primers. Original analysis: A follow-up analysis tallied around 76 million unique TCR beta chains, roughly 10 million shared. TCRdb's table, derived via immunoSEQ multiplex PCR, lists solely in-frame clones and lacks some. The DNA gave D and trimming, while V, J and clone size come from that table. The table shows around 300,000 clones, with roughly 90% occurring only once. CDR1 SEHNR and CDR2 FQNEAQ come from the germline V gene (reference sequence). This CDR3 region has 14 residues. Trimming stripped 1 base from V and 4 bases from J, with 10 bases between.

The sample comprised PBMCs. The sequence came from a woman under 30 in good health and CMV-seronegative. The chain joins TRBV7-9 to TRBJ1-1, with D perhaps TRBD1 (5 bases). The DNA of the CDR3 is TGTGCCAGCAGCTTAGGTTCGGGGGGCACTGAAGCTTTCTTT. Protein: CASSLGSGGTEAFF. Using reference TRBV7-9 and TRBJ1-1 for the parts outside the CDR3, the full variable domain is DTGVSQNPRHKITKRGQNVTFRCDPISEHNRLYWYRQTLGQGPEFLTYFQNEAQLEKSRLLSDRFSAERPKGSFSTLEIQRTEQGDSAMYLCASSLGSGGTEAFFGQGTRLTVV.